The 2 T cell receptor beta chains below come from one sample, sequenced in a study of cytomegalovirus exposure and HLA in healthy donors. Profiled with immunoSEQ multiplex PCR; TCRdb holds only in-frame clones, not every one. The data contain more than 85,000 clones, roughly 87% of them singletons. Sequencing used PBMCs. The receptors were sampled from a woman in her late teens or twenties in good health and CMV-seronegative.

This sequence joins TRBV18 and TRBJ2-1; D remains unclear. The CDR3 has 11 residues. Trimming removed 6 bases from V and 6 bases from J, with 6 bases in between. Per the germline V gene, CDR1 is KGHSH and CDR2 is LQKENI. CDR3 in DNA: TGTGCCAGCTCGCCGGGCAATGAGCAGTTCTTC. This sequence encodes CASSPGNEQFF.

The J gene is TRBJ1-2, the V gene TRBV7-9, with 7 bases lining up with TRBD1. Germline values: CDR1 SEHNR, CDR2 FQNEAQ (reference sequence). Trimming took 5 bases from V and 2 from J; bases not matched to a gene: 8. This CDR3 has 15 amino acids. The CDR3 DNA sequence: TGTGCCAGCAGCCTCCTAGGGGGCTCCAACTATGGCTACACCTTC. Amino acid sequence: CASSLLGGSNYGYTF.